The 17 T cell receptor beta chains listed next were all sequenced from one sample in a study of blood T cells in healthy people across ages (dated by TCRdb to the mid-2010s). Libraries were built with 5' RACE. Instrument on record: Illumina HiSeq 2500. A second roughly 6 to 11 cycle PCR used a sample-barcoded 5' primer and a J-beta primer mix. The public reads were reanalyzed by TCRdb: fastp trimming at Q25, MiXCR alignment, in-frame beta chains only. Each CDR3 protein gets just one entry, which takes the most common genes and DNA from the rows behind it. The sample table records about 810,000 distinct CDR3 sequences; roughly 40% of these occur just once. Roughly 13% of the sample rests with the top ten. Source material: blood. Receptor source: a man younger than 30 in good health.

This chain joins TRBV20-1 and TRBJ2-1; 8 positions match TRBD2. Germline V gene lookup returns CDR1 DFQATT and CDR2 SNEGSKA (reference sequence). V shed 0 bases and J 6 bases; nucleotides not matched to a gene: 10. The CDR3 contains 16 residues. The CDR3 sequence is CSAREWGRAGVNEQFF. The CDR3 DNA reads as TGCAGTGCTAGAGAGTGGGGACGAGCGGGGGTCAATGAGCAGTTCTTC.

This clonotype has ten or more counts. The chain carries TRBV29-1 and TRBJ1-1; no clear D. CDR1 is SQVTM, CDR2 ANQGSEA, per germline. This CDR3 region has 9 residues. Trimming took 3 bases from V and 6 from J, leaving 2 bases between them. CDR3 DNA: TGCAGCGTTGACTCTGAAGCTTTCTTT. Translated: CSVDSEAFF.

This clonotype came up a few times. V gene TRBV11-1 combines with J gene TRBJ2-5; D is unclear. The DNA end favors TRBJ2-7, so the J call may be wrong. The CDR3 covers 15 residues. Looked up from germline, CDR1 is SGHAT and CDR2 is FQDESV (reference sequence). The CDR3 DNA sequence: TGTGCCAGCAGCTTAGCGCTTGGGCCCCAGGACGAGCAGTACTTC. This translates into CASSLALGPQDEQYF.

This clonotype has a count of ten or more. The CDR3 reads CASSLLPRYEQYF. For the CDR3, the DNA is TGTGCCAGCAGTTTATTACCCCGATACGAGCAGTACTTC. The chain carries TRBV27 and TRBJ2-7; unclear D gene. This CDR3 contains 13 residues. Germline-derived CDR1 and CDR2 are MNHEY and SMNVEV (reference sequence). Trimming took 1 base from V and 4 from J, leaving 8 bases between them.

This clonotype has a single count. The chain couples TRBV7-9 to TRBJ2-2; D is perhaps TRBD1 or TRBD2 (5 bases each). CDR1 SEHNR and CDR2 FQNEAQ come from the germline V gene (reference sequence). This CDR3 has 15 amino acids. Trimming cost V 4 bases and J 6 bases, with 15 bases left between them. CDR3 bases: TGTGCCAGCAGCTACCTGGCAGGGACCGCCGGGGAGCTGTTTTTT. The encoded protein is CASSYLAGTAGELFF.

This clonotype occurred once. V gene TRBV7-2 combines with J gene TRBJ2-5; D is perhaps TRBD2 (6 bases). Trimming stripped 1 base from V and 11 bases from J, with 17 bases between. The CDR3 extends over 14 amino acids. Germline V gives CDR1 SGHTA, CDR2 FQGNSA. DNA of the CDR3: TGTGCCAGCAGCTTAGTACTGGGAGGTAGCAAGCAGTACTTC. As protein: CASSLVLGGSKQYF.

This clonotype has only a few counts. The V call is TRBV20-1, the J call TRBJ2-1; D possibly uses TRBD1 or TRBD2 (6 bases each). Germline CDR1 DFQATT, CDR2 SNEGSKA (reference sequence). The CDR3 is 12 amino acids. Trimming cost V 4 bases and J 7 bases, with 11 bases left between them. CDR3 sequence reads: CSAIRGGNEQFF. The CDR3 nucleotides are TGCAGTGCTATTAGAGGGGGGAATGAGCAGTTCTTC.

This clonotype was picked up a small number of times. This chain uses TRBV14 with TRBJ1-2; D is unclear. The CDR3 extends over 16 amino acids. The germline V gene has CDR1 SGHDN and CDR2 FVKESK. V was cut by 0 bases and J by 8 bases, with 19 bases left in between. The CDR3 coding sequence is TGTGCCAGCAGCCAAGATGATTTTCGGGAAGGGAGGGGCTACACCTTC. Translating gives CASSQDDFREGRGYTF. The whole variable domain, filled in from reference TRBV14 and TRBJ1-2, reads EAGVTQFPSHSVIEKGQTVTLRCDPISGHDNLYWYRRVMGKEIKFLLHFVKESKQDESGMPNNRFLAERTGGTYSTLKVQPAELEDSGVYFCASSQDDFREGRGYTFGSGTRLTVV.

This clonotype was observed a handful of times. The rearrangement uses TRBV4-2 and TRBJ1-2; 8 bases align to TRBD1. This CDR3 contains 16 residues. Germline lookup yields CDR1 LGHNA and CDR2 YNFKEQ. Germline trimming cut 4 bases from V and 5 bases from J; bases unmatched to any gene: 12. The CDR3 loop is CASSPGQGLVDYGYTF. DNA for the CDR3: TGTGCCAGCAGCCCTGGACAGGGACTGGTGGATTATGGCTACACCTTC.

Remarks on this clonotype: One base away lies a much larger clone, so this may be a sequencing read error. The chain carries TRBV5-1 and TRBJ2-5; D is possibly TRBD2 (5 bases). The length of the CDR3 is 14 residues. Germline CDR1 SGHRS, CDR2 YFSETQ. V shed 4 bases and J shed 5 bases, with 15 bases lying between them. Here the CDR3 DNA reads TGCGCCAGCAGCGTGGGGATCCGAGGGGAGACCCAGTACTTC. Translation gives CASSVGIRGETQYF.

This clonotype was seen ten or more times. This chain uses TRBV20-1 with TRBJ1-2; 7 bases are shared with TRBD1. J gave up 3 bases and V 1 base, and 5 bases lay outside the gene matches. Germline-derived CDR1 and CDR2 are DFQATT and SNEGSKA (reference sequence). The CDR3 length is 14 residues. CDR3 sequence (DNA): TGCAGTGCTAGAGTTGCAGGGGGGCACTATGGCTACACCTTC. This sequence encodes CSARVAGGHYGYTF.

This clonotype has only one observation. This may come from a read error, since a much larger clone is one base off. The chain employs TRBV4-1 and TRBJ2-7; 14 positions match TRBD2. J lost 7 bases, V lost 1 base, and 12 bases had no gene match. Looked up from germline, CDR1 is MGHRA and CDR2 is YSYEKL. The CDR3 is 18 amino acids. The CDR3 loop is CASSQGLAGGLRGNEQYF. The CDR3 DNA is TGCGCCAGCAGCCAAGGACTAGCGGGGGGGCTTCGTGGCAATGAGCAGTACTTC.

The chain combines TRBV20-1 with TRBJ2-7, with TRBD1 as a possible D gene (6 bases). The CDR3 is made up of 14 amino acids. Germline lookup yields CDR1 DFQATT and CDR2 SNEGSKA (reference sequence). V lost 6 bases and J 6 bases, leaving 21 bases between the germline ends. The CDR3 is CSAPAVGGFSEQYF. The CDR3 DNA reads as TGCAGTGCCCCTGCAGTAGGGGGATTTAGCGAGCAGTACTTC.

The chain has TRBV12-3 or TRBV12-4 and TRBJ2-1, with 7 bases that match TRBD2. With 1 base clipped from V and 13 bases from J, the junction kept 22 bases outside the gene matches. The CDR3 sequence is 18 residues long. CDR3 bases: TGTGCCAGCAGTTTAGAGGGGTGGCTAGCGGACTACCAAGAGACCCAGTTCTTC. This sequence encodes CASSLEGWLADYQETQFF.

At least ten counts were recorded for this clonotype. The chain uses TRBV20-1 and TRBJ2-1; tentatively, D is TRBD1 or TRBD2 (5 bases each). Germline lookup yields CDR1 DFQATT and CDR2 SNEGSKA (reference sequence). The CDR3 has 16 residues. V lost 0 bases and J 3 bases, leaving 15 bases between the germline ends. The CDR3 DNA follows: TGCAGTGCTAGAGATCCACGGGACCGAGACTACAATGAGCAGTTCTTC. Its protein product is CSARDPRDRDYNEQFF.

This clonotype was found a few times. The chain has TRBV4-2 and TRBJ1-2; weak D call: TRBD1 (6 bases). With 0 bases removed from V and 8 bases from J, the gap between germline ends came to 16 bases. Germline V lookup: CDR1 LGHNA, CDR2 YNFKEQ. This CDR3 comprises 15 residues. CDR3 nucleotides: TGTGCCAGCAGCCAAGATTCGAGGGGGGCTCGGGGCTACACCTTC. Translation: CASSQDSRGARGYTF.

This clonotype was observed a few times. The chain recombines TRBV20-1 with TRBJ2-1; D is unclear. Trimming removed 5 bases at V and 9 bases at J, with 14 bases between. CDR1 is DFQATT, CDR2 SNEGSKA, per germline (reference sequence). The CDR3 extends over 12 amino acids. CDR3 loop: CSAHSPPIEQFF. The CDR3 DNA reads as TGCAGTGCTCATAGCCCTCCAATTGAGCAGTTCTTC.